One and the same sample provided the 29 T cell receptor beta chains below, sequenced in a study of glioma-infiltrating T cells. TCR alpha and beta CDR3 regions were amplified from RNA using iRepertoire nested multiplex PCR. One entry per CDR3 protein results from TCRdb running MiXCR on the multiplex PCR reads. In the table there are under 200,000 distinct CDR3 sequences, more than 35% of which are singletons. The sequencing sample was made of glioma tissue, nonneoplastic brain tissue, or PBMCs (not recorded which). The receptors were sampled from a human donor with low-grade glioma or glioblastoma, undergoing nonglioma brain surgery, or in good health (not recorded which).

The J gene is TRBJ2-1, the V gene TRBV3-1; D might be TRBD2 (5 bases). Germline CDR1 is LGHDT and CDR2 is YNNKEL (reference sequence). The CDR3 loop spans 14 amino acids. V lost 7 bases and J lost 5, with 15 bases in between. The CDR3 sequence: CASTLGATNNEQFF. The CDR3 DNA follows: TGTGCCAGCACCCTAGGTGCGACTAACAATGAGCAGTTCTTC.

As DNA, the CDR3 is TGCAGTTCTATAGTGGATGGGAACTCCCCTCAGCAGTACTTC. Amino acids: CSSIVDGNSPQQYF. J is TRBJ2-7 and V is TRBV20-1; no firm D call. This CDR3 contains 14 residues. V shed 8 bases and J shed 8 bases, with 25 bases lying between them. Per the germline V gene, CDR1 is DFQATT and CDR2 is SNEGSKA (reference sequence).

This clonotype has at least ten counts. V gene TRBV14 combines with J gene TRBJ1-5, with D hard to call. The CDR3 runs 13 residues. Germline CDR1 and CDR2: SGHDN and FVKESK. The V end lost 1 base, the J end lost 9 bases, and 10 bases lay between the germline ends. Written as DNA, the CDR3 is TGTGCCAGCAGCCAAGTCGTAAGTGGGCCCCAGCATTTT. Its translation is CASSQVVSGPQHF.

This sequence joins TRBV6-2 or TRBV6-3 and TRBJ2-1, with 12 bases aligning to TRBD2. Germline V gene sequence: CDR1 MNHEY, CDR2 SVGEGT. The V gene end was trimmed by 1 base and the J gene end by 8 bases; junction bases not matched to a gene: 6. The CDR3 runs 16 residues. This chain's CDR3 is CASSYWTSGIADEQFF. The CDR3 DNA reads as TGTGCCAGCAGTTACTGGACTAGCGGGATTGCAGATGAGCAGTTCTTC.

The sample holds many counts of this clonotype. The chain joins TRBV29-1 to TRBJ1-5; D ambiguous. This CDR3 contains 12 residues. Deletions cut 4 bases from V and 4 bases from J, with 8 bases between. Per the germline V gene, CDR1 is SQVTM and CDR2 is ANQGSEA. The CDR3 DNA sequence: TGCAGCGTTGGGCACCAGAATCAGCCCCAGCATTTT. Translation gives CSVGHQNQPQHF.

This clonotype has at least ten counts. Here the CDR3 DNA reads TGTGCCAGCAGCTTAGCTTCGGAGTACGAGCAGTACTTC. This translates into CASSLASEYEQYF. V gene TRBV7-2 combines with J gene TRBJ2-7; no clear D gene. The V gene's germline CDR1 is SGHTA and CDR2 FQGNSA. Trimming cost V 0 bases and J 4 bases, with 7 bases left between them. This CDR3 has 13 residues. Full variable domain (outside the CDR3, taken from reference TRBV7-2 and TRBJ2-7): GAGVSQSPSNKVTEKGKDVELRCDPISGHTALYWYRQSLGQGLEFLIYFQGNSAPDKSGLPSDRFSAERTGGSVSTLTIQRTQQEDSAVYLCASSLASEYEQYFGPGTRLTVT.

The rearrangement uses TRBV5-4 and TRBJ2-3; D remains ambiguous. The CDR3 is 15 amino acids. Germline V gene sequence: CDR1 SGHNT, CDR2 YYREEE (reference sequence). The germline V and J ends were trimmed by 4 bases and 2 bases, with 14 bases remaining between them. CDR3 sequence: CASSPDGKATDTQYF. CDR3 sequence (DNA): TGTGCCAGCAGCCCGGACGGAAAAGCCACAGATACGCAGTATTTT.

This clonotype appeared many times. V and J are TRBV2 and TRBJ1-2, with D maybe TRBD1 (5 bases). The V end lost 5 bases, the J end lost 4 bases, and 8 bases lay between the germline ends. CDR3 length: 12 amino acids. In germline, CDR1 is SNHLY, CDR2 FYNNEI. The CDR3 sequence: CASSRDLYGYTF. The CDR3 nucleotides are TGTGCCAGCAGTAGGGACCTCTATGGCTACACCTTC.

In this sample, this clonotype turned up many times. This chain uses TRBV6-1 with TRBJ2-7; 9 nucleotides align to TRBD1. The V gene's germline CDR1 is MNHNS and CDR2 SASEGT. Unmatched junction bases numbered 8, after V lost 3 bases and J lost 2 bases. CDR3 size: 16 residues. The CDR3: CASSEDVGQGTYEQYF. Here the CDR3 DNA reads TGTGCCAGCAGTGAGGATGTCGGACAGGGGACCTACGAGCAGTACTTC.

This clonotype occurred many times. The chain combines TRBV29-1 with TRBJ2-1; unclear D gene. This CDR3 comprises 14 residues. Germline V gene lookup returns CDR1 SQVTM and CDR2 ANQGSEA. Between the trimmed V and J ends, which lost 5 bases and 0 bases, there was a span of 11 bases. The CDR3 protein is CSVRSLSSYNEQFF. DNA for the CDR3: TGCAGCGTTCGGTCCCTCAGCTCCTACAATGAGCAGTTCTTC.

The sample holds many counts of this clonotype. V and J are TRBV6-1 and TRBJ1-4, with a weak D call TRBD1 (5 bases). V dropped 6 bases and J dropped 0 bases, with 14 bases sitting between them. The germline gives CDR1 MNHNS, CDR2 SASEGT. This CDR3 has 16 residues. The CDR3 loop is CASRRDSYSTNEKLFF. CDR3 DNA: TGTGCCAGCAGGCGCGACAGCTATTCAACTAATGAAAAACTGTTTTTT.

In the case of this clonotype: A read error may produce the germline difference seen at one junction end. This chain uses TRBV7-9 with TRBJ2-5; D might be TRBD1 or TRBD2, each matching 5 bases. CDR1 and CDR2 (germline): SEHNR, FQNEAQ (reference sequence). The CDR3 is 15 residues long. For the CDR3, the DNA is TGTGCCAGCAGCTTCCTCTCAGGGTTGGGGGAGACCCAGAACTTC. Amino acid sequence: CASSFLSGLGETQNF.

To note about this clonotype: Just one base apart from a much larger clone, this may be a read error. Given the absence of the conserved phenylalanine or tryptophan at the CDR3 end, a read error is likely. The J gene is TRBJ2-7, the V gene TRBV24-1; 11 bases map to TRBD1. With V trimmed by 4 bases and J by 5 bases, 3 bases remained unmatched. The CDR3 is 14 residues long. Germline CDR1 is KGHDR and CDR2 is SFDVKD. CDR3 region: CATSERTGGNEQYS. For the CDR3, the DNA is TGTGCCACCAGTGAGCGGACAGGGGGCAACGAGCAGTACTCC.

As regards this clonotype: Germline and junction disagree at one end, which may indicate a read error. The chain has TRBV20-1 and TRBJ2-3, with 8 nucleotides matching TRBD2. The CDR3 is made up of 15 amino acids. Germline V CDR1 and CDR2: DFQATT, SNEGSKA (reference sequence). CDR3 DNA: TGCAGTGCTAGTCGGGAGGGCCCTGGCACACATACGCAGTATTTT. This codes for CSASREGPGTHTQYF.

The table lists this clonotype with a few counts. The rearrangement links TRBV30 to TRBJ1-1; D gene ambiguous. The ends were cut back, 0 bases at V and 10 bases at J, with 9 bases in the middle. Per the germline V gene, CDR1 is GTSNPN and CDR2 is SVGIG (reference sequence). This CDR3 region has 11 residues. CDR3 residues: CAWSVSPLAFF. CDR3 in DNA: TGTGCCTGGAGTGTATCACCTCTAGCTTTCTTT.

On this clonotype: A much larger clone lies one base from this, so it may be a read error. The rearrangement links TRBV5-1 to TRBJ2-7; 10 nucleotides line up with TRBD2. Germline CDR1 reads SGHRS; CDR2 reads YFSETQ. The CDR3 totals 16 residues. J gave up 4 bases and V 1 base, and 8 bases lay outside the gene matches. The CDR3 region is CASSLPVLAGKYEQYF. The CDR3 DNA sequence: TGCGCCAGCAGCTTGCCCGTACTAGCGGGGAAGTACGAGCAGTACTTC.

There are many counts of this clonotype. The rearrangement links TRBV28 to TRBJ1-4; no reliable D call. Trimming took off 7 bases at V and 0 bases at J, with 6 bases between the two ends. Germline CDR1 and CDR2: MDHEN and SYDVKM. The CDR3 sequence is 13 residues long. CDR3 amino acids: CASMPPTNEKLFF. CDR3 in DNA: TGTGCCAGCATGCCCCCAACTAATGAAAAACTGTTTTTT.

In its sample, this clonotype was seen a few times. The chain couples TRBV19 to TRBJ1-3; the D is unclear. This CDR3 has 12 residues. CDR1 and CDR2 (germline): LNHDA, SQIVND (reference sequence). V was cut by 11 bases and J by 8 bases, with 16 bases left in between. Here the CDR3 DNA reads TGTGCCTCCGCCAAGCCGGGTTACACCATATATTTT. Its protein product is CASAKPGYTIYF.

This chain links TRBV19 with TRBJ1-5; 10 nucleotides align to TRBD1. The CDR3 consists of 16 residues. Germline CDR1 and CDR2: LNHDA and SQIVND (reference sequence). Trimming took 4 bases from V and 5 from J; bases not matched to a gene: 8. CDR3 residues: CASSKTGTGDYQPQHF. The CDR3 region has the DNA TGTGCCAGTAGTAAAACCGGGACAGGGGATTATCAGCCCCAGCATTTT.

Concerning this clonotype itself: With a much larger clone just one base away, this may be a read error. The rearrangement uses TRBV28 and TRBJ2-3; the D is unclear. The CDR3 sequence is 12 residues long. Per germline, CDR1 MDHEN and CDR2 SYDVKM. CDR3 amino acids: CASRKITDAQYF. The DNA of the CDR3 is TGTGCCAGTCGGAAGATTACAGATGCGCAGTATTTT.

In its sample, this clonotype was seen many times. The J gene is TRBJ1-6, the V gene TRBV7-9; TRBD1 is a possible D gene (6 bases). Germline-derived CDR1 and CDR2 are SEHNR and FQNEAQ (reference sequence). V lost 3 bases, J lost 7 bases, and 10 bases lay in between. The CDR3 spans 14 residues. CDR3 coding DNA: TGTGCCAGCAGCTTTACAGGGATGAATTCACCCCTCCACTTT. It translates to CASSFTGMNSPLHF.

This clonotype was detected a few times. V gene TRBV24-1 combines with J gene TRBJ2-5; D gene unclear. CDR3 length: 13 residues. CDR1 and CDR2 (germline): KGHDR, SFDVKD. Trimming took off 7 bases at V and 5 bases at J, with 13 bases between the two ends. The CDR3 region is CATRQANGETQYF. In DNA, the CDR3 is TGTGCCACCAGACAAGCAAACGGCGAGACCCAGTACTTC.

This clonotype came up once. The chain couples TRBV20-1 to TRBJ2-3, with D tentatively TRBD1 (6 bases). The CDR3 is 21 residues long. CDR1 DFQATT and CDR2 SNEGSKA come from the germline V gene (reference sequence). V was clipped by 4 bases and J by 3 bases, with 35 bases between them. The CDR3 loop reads CSATGQLLRGTEGVPTDTQYF. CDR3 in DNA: TGCAGTGCTACTGGACAGTTGTTGAGGGGGACCGAAGGCGTCCCAACAGATACGCAGTATTTT.

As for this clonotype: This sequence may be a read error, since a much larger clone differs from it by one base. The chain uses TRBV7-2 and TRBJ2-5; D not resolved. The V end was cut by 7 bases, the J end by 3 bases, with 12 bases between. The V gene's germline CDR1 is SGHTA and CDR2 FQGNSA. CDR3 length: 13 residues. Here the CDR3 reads CASIHTEEETQYF. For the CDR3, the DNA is TGTGCCAGCATCCACACTGAAGAAGAGACCCAGTACTTC.

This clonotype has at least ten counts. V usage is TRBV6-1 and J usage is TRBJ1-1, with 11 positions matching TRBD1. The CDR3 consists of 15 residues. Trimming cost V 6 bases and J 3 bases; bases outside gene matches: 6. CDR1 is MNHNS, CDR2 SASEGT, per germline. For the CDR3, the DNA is TGTGCCAGCAGGGGGACAGGGGGAGGCGACACTGAAGCTTTCTTT. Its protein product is CASRGTGGGDTEAFF.

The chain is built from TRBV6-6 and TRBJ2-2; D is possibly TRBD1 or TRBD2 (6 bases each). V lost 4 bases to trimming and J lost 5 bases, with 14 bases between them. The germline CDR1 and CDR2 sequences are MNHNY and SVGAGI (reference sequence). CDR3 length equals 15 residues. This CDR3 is CASSFGGRRTGELFF. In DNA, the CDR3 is TGTGCCAGCAGTTTTGGGGGGCGCCGTACCGGGGAGCTGTTTTTT.

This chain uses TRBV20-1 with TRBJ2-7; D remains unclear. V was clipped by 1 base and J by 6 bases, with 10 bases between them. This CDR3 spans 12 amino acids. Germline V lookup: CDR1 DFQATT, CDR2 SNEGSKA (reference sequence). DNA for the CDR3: TGCAGTGCTAGAGGACATACCTGCGAGCAGTACTTC. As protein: CSARGHTCEQYF.

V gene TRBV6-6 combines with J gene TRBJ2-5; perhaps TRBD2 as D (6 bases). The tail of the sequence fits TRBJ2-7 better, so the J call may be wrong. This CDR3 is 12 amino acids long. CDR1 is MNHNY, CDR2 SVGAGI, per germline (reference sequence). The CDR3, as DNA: TGTGCCAGCAGTTACTCCGGGGGCGAGCAGTACTTC. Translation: CASSYSGGEQYF.

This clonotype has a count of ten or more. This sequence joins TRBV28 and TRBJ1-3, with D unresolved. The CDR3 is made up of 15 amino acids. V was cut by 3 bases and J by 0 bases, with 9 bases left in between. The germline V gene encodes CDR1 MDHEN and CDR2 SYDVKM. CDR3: CASSFQDYSGNTIYF. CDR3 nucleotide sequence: TGTGCCAGCAGTTTCCAGGACTACTCTGGAAACACCATATATTTT.